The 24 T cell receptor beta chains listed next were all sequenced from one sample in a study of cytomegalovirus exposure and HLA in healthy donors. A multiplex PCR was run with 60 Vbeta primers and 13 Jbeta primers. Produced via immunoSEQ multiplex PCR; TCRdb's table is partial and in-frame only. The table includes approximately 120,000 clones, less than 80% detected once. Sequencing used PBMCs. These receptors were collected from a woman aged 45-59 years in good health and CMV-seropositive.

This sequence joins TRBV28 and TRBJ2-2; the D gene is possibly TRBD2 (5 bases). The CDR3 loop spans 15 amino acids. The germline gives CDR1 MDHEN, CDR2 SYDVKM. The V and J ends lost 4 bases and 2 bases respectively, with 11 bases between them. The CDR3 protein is CASSSGKLNTGELFF. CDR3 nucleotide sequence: TGTGCCAGCAGTTCGGGGAAGCTAAACACCGGGGAGCTGTTTTTT.

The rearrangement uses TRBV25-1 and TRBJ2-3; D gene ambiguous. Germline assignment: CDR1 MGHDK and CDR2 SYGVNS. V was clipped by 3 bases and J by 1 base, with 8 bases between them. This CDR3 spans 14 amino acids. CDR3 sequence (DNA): TGTGCCAGCAGTGATTCGTCAGGCACAGATACGCAGTATTTT. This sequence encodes CASSDSSGTDTQYF.

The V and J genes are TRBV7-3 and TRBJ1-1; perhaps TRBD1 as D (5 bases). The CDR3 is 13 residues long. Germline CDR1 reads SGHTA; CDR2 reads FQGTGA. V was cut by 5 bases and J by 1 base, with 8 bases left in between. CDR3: CASSVQENTEAFF. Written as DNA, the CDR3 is TGTGCCAGCAGCGTACAGGAGAACACTGAAGCTTTCTTT.

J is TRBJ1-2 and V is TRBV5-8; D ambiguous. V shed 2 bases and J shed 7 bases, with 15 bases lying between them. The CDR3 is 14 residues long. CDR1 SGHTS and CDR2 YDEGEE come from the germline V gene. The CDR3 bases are TGTGCCAGCAGCTTTCCCAGAGACCGGGGTGGCTACACCTTC. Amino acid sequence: CASSFPRDRGGYTF.

CDR3 residues: CSVETGLSGNTIYF. CDR3 nucleotide sequence: TGCAGCGTTGAAACAGGCCTCTCTGGAAACACCATATATTTT. This chain connects TRBV29-1 to TRBJ1-3; D is possibly TRBD1 (5 bases). Looked up from germline, CDR1 is SQVTM and CDR2 is ANQGSEA. The CDR3 consists of 14 residues. V lost 2 bases and J 0 bases, leaving 8 bases between the germline ends.

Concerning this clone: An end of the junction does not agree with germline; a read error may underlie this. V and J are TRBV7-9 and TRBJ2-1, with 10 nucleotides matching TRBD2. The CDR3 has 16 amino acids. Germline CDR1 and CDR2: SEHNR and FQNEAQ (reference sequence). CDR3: CSSSPGLAGVYNEQFF. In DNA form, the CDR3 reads TGTTCCAGCAGTCCGGGTCTAGCGGGAGTTTACAATGAGCAGTTCTTC.

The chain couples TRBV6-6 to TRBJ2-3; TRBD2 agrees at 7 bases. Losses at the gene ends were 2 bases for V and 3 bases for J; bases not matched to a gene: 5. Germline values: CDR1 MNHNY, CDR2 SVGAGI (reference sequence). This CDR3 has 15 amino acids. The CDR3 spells CASSYERGGTDTQYF. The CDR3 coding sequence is TGTGCCAGCAGTTACGAGCGGGGTGGGACAGATACGCAGTATTTT.

CDR3 loop: CASSFSLETQYF. CDR3 coding DNA: TGTGCCAGCAGCTTTAGCTTAGAGACCCAGTACTTC. This chain uses TRBV13 with TRBJ2-5; D unresolved. The V and J ends lost 3 bases and 4 bases respectively, with 6 bases between them. This CDR3 is 12 amino acids long. Per germline, CDR1 PRHDT and CDR2 FYEKMQ (reference sequence).

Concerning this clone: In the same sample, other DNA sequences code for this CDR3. CDR3 residues: CASSLPGGLTDTQYF. The CDR3 coding sequence is TGCGCCAGCAGCTTACCAGGGGGATTAACAGATACGCAGTATTTT. The chain has TRBV5-1 and TRBJ2-3, with 7 bases fitting TRBD1. The CDR3 consists of 15 residues. V lost 2 bases to trimming and J lost 3 bases; unmatched junction nucleotides: 6. Germline V gene sequence: CDR1 SGHRS, CDR2 YFSETQ.

CDR3 amino acids: CASRRDRGRAYEQYF. The CDR3 coding sequence is TGTGCCAGCAGGCGCGACAGGGGGAGAGCCTACGAGCAGTACTTC. The chain uses TRBV6-5 and TRBJ2-7; 9 nucleotides line up with TRBD1. The CDR3 is made up of 15 amino acids. Germline V gives CDR1 MNHEY, CDR2 SVGAGI. The junction had 8 bases not matched to a gene; V was cut back by 6 bases and J by 2 bases.

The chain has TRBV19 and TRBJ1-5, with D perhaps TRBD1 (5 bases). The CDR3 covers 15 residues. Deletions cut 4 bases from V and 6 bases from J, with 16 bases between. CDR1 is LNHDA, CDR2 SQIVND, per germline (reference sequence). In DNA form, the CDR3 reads TGTGCCAGTAGTACTCAGGGTACGGCGCCTCAGCCCCAGCATTTT. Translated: CASSTQGTAPQPQHF.

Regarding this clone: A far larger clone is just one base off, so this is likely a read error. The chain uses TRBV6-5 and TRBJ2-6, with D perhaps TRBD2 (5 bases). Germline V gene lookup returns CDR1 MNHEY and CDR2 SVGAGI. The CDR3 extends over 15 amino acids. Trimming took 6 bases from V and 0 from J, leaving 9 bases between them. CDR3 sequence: CASSFGISGANVLTF. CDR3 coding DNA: TGTGCCAGCAGCTTCGGGATCTCTGGGGCCAACGTCCTGACTTTC.

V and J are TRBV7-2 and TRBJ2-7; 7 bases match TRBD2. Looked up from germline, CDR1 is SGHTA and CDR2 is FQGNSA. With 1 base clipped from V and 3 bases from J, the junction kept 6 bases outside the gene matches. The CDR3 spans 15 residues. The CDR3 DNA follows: TGTGCCAGCAGCTTAGTTGGTAGCGGGTTCTACGAGCAGTACTTC. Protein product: CASSLVGSGFYEQYF.

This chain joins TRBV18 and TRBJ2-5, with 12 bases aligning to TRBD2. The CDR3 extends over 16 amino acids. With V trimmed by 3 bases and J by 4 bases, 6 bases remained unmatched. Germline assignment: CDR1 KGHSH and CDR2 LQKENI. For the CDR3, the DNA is TGTGCCAGCTCACCCCTAGCGGGGGGGCAAGGAGAGACCCAGTACTTC. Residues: CASSPLAGGQGETQYF.

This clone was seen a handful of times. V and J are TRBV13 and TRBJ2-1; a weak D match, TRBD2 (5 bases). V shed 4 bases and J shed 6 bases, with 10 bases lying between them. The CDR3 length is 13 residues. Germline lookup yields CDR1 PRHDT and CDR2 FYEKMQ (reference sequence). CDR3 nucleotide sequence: TGTGCCAGCAGCTCCCTAGCATCCAATGAGCAGTTCTTC. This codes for CASSSLASNEQFF.

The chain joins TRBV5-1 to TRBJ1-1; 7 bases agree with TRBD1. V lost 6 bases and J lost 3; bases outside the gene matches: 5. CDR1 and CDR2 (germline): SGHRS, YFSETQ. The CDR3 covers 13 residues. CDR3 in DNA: TGCGCCAGCAACCTTGACAGGGACACTGAAGCTTTCTTT. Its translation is CASNLDRDTEAFF.

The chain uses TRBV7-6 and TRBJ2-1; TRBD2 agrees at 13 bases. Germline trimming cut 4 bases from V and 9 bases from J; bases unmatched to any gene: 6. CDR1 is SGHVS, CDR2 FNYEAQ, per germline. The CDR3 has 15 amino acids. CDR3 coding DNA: TGTGCCAGCAGCTGGACTAGCGGGAGCTTGATTGAGCAGTTCTTC. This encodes CASSWTSGSLIEQFF.

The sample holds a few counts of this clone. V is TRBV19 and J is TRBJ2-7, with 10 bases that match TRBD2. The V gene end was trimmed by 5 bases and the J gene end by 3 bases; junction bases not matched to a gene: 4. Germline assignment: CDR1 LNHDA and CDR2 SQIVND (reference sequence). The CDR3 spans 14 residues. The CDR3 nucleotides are TGTGCCAGTAGTGTGGCTAGCGGGAGCTACGAGCAGTACTTC. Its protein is CASSVASGSYEQYF. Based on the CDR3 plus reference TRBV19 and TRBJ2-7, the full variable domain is DGGITQSPKYLFRKEGQNVTLSCEQNLNHDAMYWYRQDPGQGLRLIYYSQIVNDFQKGDIAEGYSVSREKKESFPLTVTSAQKNPTAFYLCASSVASGSYEQYFGPGTRLTVT.

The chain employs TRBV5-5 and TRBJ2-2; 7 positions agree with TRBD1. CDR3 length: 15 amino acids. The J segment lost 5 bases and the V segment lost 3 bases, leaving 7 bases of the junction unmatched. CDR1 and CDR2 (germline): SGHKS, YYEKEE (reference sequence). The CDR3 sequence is CASSSDRVRTGELFF. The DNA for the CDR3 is TGTGCCAGCAGCTCCGACAGGGTGAGAACCGGGGAGCTGTTTTTT.

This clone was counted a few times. The CDR3 spells CASRGTSGGTYEQYF. The CDR3 nucleotides read TGTGCCAGCAGGGGGACTAGCGGGGGAACCTACGAGCAGTACTTC. The chain recombines TRBV2 with TRBJ2-7, with 14 bases lining up with TRBD2. Looked up from germline, CDR1 is SNHLY and CDR2 is FYNNEI. Losses at the gene ends were 6 bases for V and 2 bases for J; bases not matched to a gene: 3. This CDR3 has 15 residues.

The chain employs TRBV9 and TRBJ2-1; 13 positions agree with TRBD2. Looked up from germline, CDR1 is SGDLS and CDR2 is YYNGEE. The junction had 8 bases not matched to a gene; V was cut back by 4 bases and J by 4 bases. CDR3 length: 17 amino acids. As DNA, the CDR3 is TGTGCCAGCAGCCCTACACGGACTAGCGGGAGTTACAATGAGCAGTTCTTC. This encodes CASSPTRTSGSYNEQFF.

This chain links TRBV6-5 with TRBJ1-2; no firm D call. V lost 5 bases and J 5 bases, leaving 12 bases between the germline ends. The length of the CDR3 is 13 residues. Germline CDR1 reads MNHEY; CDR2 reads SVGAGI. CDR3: CASSGAGVYGYTF. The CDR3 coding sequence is TGTGCCAGCAGTGGTGCCGGGGTTTATGGCTACACCTTC.

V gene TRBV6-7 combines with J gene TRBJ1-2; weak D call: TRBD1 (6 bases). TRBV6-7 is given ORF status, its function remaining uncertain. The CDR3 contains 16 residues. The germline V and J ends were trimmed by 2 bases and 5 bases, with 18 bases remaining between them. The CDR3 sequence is CASSYRGKAGAYGYTF. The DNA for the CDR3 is TGTGCCAGCAGTTACCGGGGCAAGGCAGGGGCTTATGGCTACACCTTC.

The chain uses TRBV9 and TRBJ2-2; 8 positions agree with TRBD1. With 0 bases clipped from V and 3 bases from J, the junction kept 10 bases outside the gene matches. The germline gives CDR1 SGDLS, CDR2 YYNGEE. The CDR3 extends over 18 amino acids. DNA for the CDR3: TGTGCCAGCAGCGTAGTAGGTTGGACAGGGCTTTACACCGGGGAGCTGTTTTTT. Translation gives CASSVVGWTGLYTGELFF.